The clone carrying this T cell receptor beta chain was picked up a small number of times. Unmatched junction bases numbered 3, after V lost 0 bases and J lost 0 bases. Germline V CDR1 and CDR2: WNHNN, SYGVQD (reference sequence). The CDR3 is 16 residues long. TCRdb re-called the RT-PCR reads through MiXCR, storing one row per CDR3 protein. The sample lists around 700,000 distinct CDR3 sequences, 14% seen once, with roughly 3.6% in the top ten. The sequence derives from a female donor in good health, serving as a healthy control. Sequencing was performed on memory CD4+ T cells from blood. The rearrangement uses TRBV10-1 and TRBJ2-3; 7 positions match TRBD2. This chain's CDR3 is CASSESRAGSTDTQYF. In DNA form, the CDR3 reads TGCGCCAGCAGTGAGTCGCGAGCGGGGAGCACAGATACGCAGTATTTT.